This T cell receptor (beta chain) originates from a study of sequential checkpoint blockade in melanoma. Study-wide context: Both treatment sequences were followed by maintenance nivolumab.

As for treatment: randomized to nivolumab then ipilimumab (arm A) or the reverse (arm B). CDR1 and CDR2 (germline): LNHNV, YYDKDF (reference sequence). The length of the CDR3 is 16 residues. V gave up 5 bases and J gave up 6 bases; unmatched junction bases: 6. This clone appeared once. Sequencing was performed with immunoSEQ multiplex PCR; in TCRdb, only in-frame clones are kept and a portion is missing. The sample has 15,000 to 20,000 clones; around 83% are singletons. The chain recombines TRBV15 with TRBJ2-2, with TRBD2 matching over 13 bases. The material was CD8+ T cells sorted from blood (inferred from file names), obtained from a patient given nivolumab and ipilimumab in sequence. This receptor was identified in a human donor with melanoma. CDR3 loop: CATSGLAGVSAGELFF. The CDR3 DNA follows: TGTGCCACCAGCGGACTAGCGGGAGTCTCTGCCGGGGAGCTGTTTTTT.